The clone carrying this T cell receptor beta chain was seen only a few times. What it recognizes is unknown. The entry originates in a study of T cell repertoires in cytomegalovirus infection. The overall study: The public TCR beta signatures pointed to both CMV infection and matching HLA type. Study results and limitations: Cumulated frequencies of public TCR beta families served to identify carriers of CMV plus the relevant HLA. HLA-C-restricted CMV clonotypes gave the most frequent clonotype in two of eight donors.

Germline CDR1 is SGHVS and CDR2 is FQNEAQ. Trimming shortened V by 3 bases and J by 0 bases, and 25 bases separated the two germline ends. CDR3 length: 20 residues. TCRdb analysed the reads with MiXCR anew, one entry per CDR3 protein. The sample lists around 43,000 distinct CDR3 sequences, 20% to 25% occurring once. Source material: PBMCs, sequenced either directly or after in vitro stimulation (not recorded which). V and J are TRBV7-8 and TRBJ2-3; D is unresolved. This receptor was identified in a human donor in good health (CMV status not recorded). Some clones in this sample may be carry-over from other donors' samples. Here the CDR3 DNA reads TGTGCCAGCAGCTTCTCGAACGCAGTCAAGCTCCGCTCTAGCACAGATACGCAGTATTTT. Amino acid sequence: CASSFSNAVKLRSSTDTQYF.